This T cell receptor (beta chain) was recorded in a study of metastatic and nonmetastatic thyroid tumors. V was cut by 5 bases and J by 4 bases, with 23 bases left in between. The CDR3 length is 17 residues. The germline CDR1 and CDR2 sequences are SGHAT and FQNNGV. MiXCR re-clonotyped the PCR reads for TCRdb. Of 85,000 to 100,000 clones listed, about 12% were seen once; the top ten hold around 10%. Notes on the study in general: A significant increase in TCR beta diversity was reportedly seen in malignant thyroid tumors relative to benign nodules, in blood and tumor.

Patients were all untreated before their thyroid surgery. This clone was observed many times. The target antigen is unknown. V gene TRBV11-2 combines with J gene TRBJ1-2; TRBD1 is a possible D gene (5 bases). The TCR was taken from a female donor with papillary thyroid cancer or a benign thyroid nodule (not recorded which). Some clones in this sample may be carry-over from other donors' samples. The sample comprised blood. CDR3 nucleotides: TGTGCCAGCAGCACCTATAACGGGTCGACAGCCGTCTATGGCTACACCTTC. Its translation: CASSTYNGSTAVYGYTF.